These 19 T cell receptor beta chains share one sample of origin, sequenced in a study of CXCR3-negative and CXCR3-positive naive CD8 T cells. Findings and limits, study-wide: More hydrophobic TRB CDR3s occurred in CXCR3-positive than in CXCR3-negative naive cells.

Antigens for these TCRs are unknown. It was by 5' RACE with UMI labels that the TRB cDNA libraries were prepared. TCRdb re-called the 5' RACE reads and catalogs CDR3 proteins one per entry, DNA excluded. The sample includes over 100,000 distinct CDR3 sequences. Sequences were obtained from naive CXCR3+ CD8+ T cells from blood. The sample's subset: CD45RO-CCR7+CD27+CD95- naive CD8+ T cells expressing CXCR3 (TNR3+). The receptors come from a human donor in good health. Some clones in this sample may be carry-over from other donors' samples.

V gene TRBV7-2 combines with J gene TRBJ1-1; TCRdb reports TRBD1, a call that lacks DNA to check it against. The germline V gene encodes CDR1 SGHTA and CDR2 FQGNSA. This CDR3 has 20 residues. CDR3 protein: CASSHPGQGTNRGRLTEAFF.

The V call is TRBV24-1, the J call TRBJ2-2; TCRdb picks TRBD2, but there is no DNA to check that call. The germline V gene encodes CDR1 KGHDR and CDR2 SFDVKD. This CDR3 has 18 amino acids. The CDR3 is CATSDFSSGIYGTGELFF.

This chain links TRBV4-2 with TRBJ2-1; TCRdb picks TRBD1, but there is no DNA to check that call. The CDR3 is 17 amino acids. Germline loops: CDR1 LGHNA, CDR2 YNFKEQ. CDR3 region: CASSQEGGVSSYNEQFF.

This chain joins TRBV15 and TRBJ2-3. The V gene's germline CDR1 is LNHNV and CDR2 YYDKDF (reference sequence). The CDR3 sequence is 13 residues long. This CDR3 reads CATSREGTDTQYF.

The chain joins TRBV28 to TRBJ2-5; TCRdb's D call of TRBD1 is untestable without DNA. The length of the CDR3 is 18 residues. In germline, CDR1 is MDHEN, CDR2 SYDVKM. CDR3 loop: CASSSGQGFLRGEETQYF.

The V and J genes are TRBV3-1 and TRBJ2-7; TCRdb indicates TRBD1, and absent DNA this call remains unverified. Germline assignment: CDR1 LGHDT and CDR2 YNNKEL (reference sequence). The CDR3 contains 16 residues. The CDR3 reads CASSQEVGGPIYEQYF.

This CDR3 is CASSGQGAFWYGYTF. The chain recombines TRBV27 with TRBJ1-2; the TCRdb D gene call, TRBD1, has no DNA to confirm it. The CDR3 is made up of 15 amino acids. From germline, CDR1 is MNHEY and CDR2 SMNVEV (reference sequence).

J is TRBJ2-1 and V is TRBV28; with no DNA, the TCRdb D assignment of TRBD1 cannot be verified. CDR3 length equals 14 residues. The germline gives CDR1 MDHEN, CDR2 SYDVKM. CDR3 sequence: CASSPDRGYNEQFF. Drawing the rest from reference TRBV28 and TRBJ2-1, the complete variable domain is DVKVTQSSRYLVKRTGEKVFLECVQDMDHENMFWYRQDPGLGLRLIYFSYDVKMKEKGDIPEGYSVSREKKERFSLILESASTNQTSMYLCASSPDRGYNEQFFGPGTRLTVL.

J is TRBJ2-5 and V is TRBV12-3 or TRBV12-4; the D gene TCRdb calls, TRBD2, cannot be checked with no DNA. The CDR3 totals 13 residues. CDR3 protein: CASSPRGGETQYF.

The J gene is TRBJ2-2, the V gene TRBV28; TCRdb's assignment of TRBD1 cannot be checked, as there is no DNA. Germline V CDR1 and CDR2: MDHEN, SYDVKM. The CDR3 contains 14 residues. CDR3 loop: CASSFTGVAGELFF.

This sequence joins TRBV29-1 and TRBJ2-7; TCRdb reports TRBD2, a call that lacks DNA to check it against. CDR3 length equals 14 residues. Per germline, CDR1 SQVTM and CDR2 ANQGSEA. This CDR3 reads CSVGGLAGSYEQYF.

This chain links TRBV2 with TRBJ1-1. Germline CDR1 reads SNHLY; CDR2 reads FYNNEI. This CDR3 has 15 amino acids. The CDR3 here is CASSEGLATDTEAFF.

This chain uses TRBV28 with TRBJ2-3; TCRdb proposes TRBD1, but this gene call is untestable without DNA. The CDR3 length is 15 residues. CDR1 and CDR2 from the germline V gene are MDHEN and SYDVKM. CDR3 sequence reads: CASSLPLSSTDTQYF.

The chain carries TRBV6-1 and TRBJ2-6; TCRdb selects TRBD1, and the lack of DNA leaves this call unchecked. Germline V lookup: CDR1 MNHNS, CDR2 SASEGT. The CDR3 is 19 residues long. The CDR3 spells CASSEDGPGASSGANVLTF.

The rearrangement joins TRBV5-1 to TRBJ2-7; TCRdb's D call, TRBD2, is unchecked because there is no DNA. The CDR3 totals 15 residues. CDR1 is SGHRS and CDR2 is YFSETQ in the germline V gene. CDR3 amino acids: CASSLGASGSVEQYF.

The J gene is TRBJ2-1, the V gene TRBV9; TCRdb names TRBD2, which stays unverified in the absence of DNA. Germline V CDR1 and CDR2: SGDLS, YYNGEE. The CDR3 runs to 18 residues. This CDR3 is CASSVGPQTSGGAHEQFF.

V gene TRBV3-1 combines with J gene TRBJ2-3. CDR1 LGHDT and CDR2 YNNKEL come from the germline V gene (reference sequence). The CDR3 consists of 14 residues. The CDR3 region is CASSHGLAEDTQYF.

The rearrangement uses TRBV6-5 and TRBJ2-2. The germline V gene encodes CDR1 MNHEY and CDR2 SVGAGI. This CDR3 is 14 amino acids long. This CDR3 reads CASSYEGFDGELFF.

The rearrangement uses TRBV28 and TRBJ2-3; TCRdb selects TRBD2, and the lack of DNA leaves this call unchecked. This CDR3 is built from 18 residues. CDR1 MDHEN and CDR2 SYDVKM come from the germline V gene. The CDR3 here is CASSFLGLAGRGTDTQYF.